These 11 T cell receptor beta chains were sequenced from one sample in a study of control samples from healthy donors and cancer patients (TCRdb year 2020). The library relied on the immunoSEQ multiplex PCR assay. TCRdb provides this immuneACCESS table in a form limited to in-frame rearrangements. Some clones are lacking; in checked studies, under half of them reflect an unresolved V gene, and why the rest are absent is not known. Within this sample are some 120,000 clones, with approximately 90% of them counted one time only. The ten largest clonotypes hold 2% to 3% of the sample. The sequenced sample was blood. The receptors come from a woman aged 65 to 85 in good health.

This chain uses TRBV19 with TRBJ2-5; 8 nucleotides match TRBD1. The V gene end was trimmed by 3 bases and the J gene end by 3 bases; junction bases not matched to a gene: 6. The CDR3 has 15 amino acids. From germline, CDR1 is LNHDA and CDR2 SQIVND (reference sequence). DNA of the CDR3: TGTGCCAGTAGTATGTTCCAGGGGGCAAAAGAGACCCAGTACTTC. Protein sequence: CASSMFQGAKETQYF.

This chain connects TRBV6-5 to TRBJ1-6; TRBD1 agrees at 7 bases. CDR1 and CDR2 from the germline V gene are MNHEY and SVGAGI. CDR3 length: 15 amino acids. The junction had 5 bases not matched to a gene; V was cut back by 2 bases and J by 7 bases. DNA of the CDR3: TGTGCCAGCAGTTACGGAGACAGGGAGAATTCACCCCTCCACTTT. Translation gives CASSYGDRENSPLHF.

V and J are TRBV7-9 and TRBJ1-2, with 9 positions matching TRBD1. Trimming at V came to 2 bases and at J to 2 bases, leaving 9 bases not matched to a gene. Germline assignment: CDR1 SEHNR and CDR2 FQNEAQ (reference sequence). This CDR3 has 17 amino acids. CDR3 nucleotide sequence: TGTGCCAGCAGCTTAAGCGATCCCGGGACAGGGAACTATGGCTACACCTTC. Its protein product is CASSLSDPGTGNYGYTF.

CDR3 loop: CSVGGGTDTQYF. The CDR3 DNA reads as TGCAGCGTTGGTGGGGGCACAGATACGCAGTATTTT. The chain has TRBV29-1 and TRBJ2-3; no firm D call. The V and J ends lost 4 bases and 1 base respectively, with 6 bases between them. Per the germline V gene, CDR1 is SQVTM and CDR2 is ANQGSEA. The CDR3 runs to 12 residues.

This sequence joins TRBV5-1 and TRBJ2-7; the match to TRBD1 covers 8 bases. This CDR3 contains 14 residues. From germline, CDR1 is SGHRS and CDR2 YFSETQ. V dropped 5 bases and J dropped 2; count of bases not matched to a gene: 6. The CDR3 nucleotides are TGCGCCAGCAGGTTGCCGGGACAGGCCTACGAGCAGTACTTC. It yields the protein CASRLPGQAYEQYF.

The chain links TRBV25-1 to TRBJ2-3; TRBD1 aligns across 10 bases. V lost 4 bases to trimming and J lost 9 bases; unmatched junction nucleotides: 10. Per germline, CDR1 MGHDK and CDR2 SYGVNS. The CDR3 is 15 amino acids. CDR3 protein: CASSVTTGGGGTQYF. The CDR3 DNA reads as TGTGCCAGCAGTGTGACGACAGGGGGCGGAGGGACGCAGTATTTT. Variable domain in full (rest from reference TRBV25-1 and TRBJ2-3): EADIYQTPRYLVIGTGKKITLECSQTMGHDKMYWYQQDPGMELHLIHYSYGVNSTEKGDLSSESTVSRIRTEHFPLTLESARPSHTSQYLCASSVTTGGGGTQYFGPGTRLTVL.

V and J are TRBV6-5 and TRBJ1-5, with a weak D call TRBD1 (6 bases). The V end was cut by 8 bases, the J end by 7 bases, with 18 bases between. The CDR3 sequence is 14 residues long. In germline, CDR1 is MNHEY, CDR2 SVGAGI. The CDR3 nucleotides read TGTGCCAGCCATGGGTGGGCAGGGGAACAGCCCCAGCATTTT. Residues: CASHGWAGEQPQHF.

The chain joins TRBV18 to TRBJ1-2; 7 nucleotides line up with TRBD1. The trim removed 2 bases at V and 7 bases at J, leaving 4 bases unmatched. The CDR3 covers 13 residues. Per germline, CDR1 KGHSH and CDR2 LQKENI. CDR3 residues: CASSPSEGAGYTF. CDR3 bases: TGTGCCAGCTCACCATCTGAGGGGGCTGGCTACACCTTC.

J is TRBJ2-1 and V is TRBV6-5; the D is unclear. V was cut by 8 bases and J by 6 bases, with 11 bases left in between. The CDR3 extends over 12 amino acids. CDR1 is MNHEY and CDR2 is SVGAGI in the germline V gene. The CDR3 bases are TGTGCCAGCTCTGGCAGTCGCAATGAGCAGTTCTTC. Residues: CASSGSRNEQFF.

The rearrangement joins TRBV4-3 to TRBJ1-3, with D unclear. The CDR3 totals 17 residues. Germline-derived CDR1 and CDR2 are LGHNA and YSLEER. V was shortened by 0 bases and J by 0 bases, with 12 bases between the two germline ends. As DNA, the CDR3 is TGCGCCAGCAGCCAAGAGGCGAGGGCAAACTCTGGAAACACCATATATTTT. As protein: CASSQEARANSGNTIYF.

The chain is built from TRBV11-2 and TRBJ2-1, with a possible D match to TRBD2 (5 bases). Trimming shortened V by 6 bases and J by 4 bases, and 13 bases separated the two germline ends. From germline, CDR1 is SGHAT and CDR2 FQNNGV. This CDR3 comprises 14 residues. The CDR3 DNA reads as TGTGCCAGCAGTCAGAGGGAGTTATACAATGAGCAGTTCTTC. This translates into CASSQRELYNEQFF.